This T cell receptor beta chain was captured by sequencing in a study of T cell clones after liver transplantation. General study findings and limits: Low donor cell numbers restricted donor-reactive repertoire measurement in a couple of subjects.

Germline-derived CDR1 and CDR2 are MGHRA and YSYEKL. CDR3 length equals 13 residues. The V end lost 2 bases, the J end lost 8 bases, and 12 bases lay between the germline ends. Notes on this clone: Its antigen remains unidentified.

Some clones are missing from TCRdb's copy, which holds only in-frame ones; the method was immunoSEQ multiplex PCR. This sample has roughly 40,000 clones; more than 70% occur once, and the top ten carry more than 2%. Material: CD4+ T cells from blood, obtained 24 months after liver transplant. J is TRBJ1-1 and V is TRBV4-1; D gene uncertain. The clonotype comes from a human patient who received a liver transplant. Some T cells may trace back to the graft donor. The CDR3 loop is CASSQNSQKEAFF. CDR3 DNA: TGCGCCAGCAGCCAAAACTCTCAGAAAGAAGCTTTCTTT.